Sequencing of this TCR beta chain was carried out in a study of cytotoxic CD8 clonotypes in ibrutinib-treated CLL. Study overall: Sample averages reached 250,000 or so productive templates and under 100,000 productive rearrangements.

V lost 2 bases and J lost 6; bases outside the gene matches: 3. The germline V gene has CDR1 SQVTM and CDR2 ANQGSEA. CDR3 length equals 12 residues. TCRdb keeps only in-frame clones here, not all; method: immunoSEQ multiplex PCR. Seen here are 60,000 to 65,000 clones, approximately 57% observed once, and the top ten hold roughly 15%. Sequenced material: PBMCs, taken after 12 months of ibrutinib treatment. The gene calls are TRBV29-1 and TRBJ1-2, with 7 nucleotides matching TRBD1. This receptor was identified in a human donor with chronic lymphocytic leukemia. CDR3 amino acids: CSVERGTDGYTF. CDR3 bases: TGCAGCGTTGAACGGGGGACAGATGGCTACACCTTC.